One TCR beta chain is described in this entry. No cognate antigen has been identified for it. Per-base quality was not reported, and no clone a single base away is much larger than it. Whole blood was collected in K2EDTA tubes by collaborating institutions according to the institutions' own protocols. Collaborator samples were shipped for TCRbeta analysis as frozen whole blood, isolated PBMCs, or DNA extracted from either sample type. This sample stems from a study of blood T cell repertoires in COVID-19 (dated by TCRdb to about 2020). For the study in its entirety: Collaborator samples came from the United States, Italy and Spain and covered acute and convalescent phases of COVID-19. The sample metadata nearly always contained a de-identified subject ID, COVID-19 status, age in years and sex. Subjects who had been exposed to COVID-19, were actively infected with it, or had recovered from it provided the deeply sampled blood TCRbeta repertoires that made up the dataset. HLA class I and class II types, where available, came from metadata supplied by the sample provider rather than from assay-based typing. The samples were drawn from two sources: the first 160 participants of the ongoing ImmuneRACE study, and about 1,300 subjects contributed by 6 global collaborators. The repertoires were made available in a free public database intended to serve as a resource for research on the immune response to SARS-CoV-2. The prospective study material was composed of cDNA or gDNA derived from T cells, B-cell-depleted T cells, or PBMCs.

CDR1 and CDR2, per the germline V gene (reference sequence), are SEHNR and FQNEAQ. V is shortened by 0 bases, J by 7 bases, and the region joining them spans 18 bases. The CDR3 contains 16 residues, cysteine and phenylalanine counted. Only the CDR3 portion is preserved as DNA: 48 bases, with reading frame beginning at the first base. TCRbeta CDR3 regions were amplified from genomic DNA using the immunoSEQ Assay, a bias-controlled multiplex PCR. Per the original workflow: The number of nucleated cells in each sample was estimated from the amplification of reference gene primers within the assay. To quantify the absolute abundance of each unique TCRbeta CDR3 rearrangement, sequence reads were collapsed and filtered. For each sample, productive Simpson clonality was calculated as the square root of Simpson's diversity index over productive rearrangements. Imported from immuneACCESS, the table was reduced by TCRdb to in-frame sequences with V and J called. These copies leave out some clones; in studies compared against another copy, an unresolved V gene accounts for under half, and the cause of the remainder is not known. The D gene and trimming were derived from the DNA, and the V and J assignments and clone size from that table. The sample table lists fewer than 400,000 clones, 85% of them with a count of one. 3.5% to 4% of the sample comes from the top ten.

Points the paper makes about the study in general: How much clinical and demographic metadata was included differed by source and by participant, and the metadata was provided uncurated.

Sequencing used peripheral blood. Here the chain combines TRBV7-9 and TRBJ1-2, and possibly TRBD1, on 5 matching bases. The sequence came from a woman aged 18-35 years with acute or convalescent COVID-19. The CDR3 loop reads CASSLAGTEGTSGYTF. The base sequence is TGTGCCAGCAGCTTAGCGGGTACGGAGGGGACGAGTGGCTACACCTTC.